The sequence of this T cell receptor beta chain was determined in a study of Tregs in tolerant kidney transplant recipients. The study, taken as a whole, reports: For some patients, primers changed over time, blocking nucleotide-level comparison. Findings come from small patient numbers and require larger validation.

Thawed PBMCs were FACS-sorted into unstimulated CD4+CD25+CD127- regulatory T cells, CD4+CD25- non-regulatory cells, CD4 and CD8 cells. Thawed PBMCs were rested overnight at 37°C with around 200 IU/ml IL-2 before regulatory T cell sorting. This clone was recorded only once. No antigen is known for it. The CDR3 has 14 residues. Germline CDR1 reads MDHEN; CDR2 reads SYDVKM. The trim removed 6 bases at V and 2 bases at J, leaving 7 bases unmatched. Using immunoSEQ multiplex PCR, the repertoire was profiled, and TCRdb retains in-frame clones only, with some absent. The sample contains 75,000 to 80,000 clones, approximately 90% of which appear only once.

The receptor was isolated from a human donor who received a combined kidney and bone marrow transplant. The source material was Tregs from blood, sampled before the transplant. The chain uses TRBV28 and TRBJ2-7; 7 bases are a match to TRBD2. For the CDR3, the DNA is TGTGCCAGCAGCAGACTAGCCGAAACCTACGAGCAGTACTTC. Translation: CASSRLAETYEQYF.